The 23 T cell receptor beta chains presented below share a single source sample, sequenced in a study of identical twins. TCRdb redid the calling of the 5' RACE reads with MiXCR, one entry per CDR3 protein. The data contain about 690,000 distinct CDR3 sequences, less than 7% of them singletons. Sample: naive T cells sorted from blood. The receptors here all came from a man aged 18 to 29 in good health.

V and J are TRBV7-2 and TRBJ1-3; tentatively, D is TRBD1 (5 bases). Trimming took 0 bases from V and 0 from J, leaving 15 bases between them. CDR1 SGHTA and CDR2 FQGNSA come from the germline V gene. The length of the CDR3 is 18 residues. The CDR3 DNA is TGTGCCAGCAGCTTAGCGCTGGGGGGACTACTCTCTGGAAACACCATATATTTT. Translated: CASSLALGGLLSGNTIYF.

This clonotype has only a few counts. The J gene is TRBJ1-4, the V gene TRBV6-2 or TRBV6-3; 7 bases are shared with TRBD1. The CDR3 is 12 amino acids. Losses at the gene ends were 6 bases for V and 7 bases for J; bases not matched to a gene: 2. The germline V gene has CDR1 MNHEY and CDR2 SVGEGT. In nucleotides, the CDR3 is TGTGCCAGCAGCCGGACAGGTGAAAAACTGTTTTTT. This encodes CASSRTGEKLFF.

The genes are TRBV12-3 or TRBV12-4 and TRBJ2-4; TRBD1 might be the D (6 bases). V was clipped by 2 bases and J by 5 bases, with 10 bases between them. This CDR3 is built from 14 residues. The CDR3 region is CASSLLQGQNIQYF. The CDR3 DNA reads TGTGCCAGCAGTTTACTACAGGGCCAAAACATTCAGTACTTC.

This clonotype turned up a few times. The chain employs TRBV11-3 and TRBJ1-1, with a possible D match to TRBD1 (6 bases). The V and J ends lost 4 bases and 10 bases respectively, with 16 bases between them. In germline, CDR1 is SGHNT, CDR2 YENEEA. The length of the CDR3 is 13 residues. CDR3 loop: CASSSPPGQVAFF. DNA of the CDR3: TGTGCCAGCAGCTCCCCCCCGGGACAAGTAGCTTTCTTT.

This clonotype came up many times. V is TRBV12-3 or TRBV12-4 and J is TRBJ1-2; TRBD1 is a possible D gene (5 bases). The ends were cut back, 5 bases at V and 8 bases at J, with 21 bases in the middle. This CDR3 is built from 15 residues. The CDR3, as DNA: TGTGCCAGCAGTATCCGGGACGGCCTAATTCGAGGCTACACCTTC. Encoded protein: CASSIRDGLIRGYTF.

Many counts were recorded for this clonotype. The chain carries TRBV12-3 or TRBV12-4 and TRBJ2-1, with unresolved D. V lost 6 bases, J lost 1 base, and 13 bases lay in between. The CDR3 extends over 15 amino acids. The chain's CDR3 is CASSPPLGSYNEQFF. CDR3 DNA sequence: TGTGCCAGCAGCCCCCCGTTGGGTTCCTACAATGAGCAGTTCTTC.

The gene calls are TRBV10-2 and TRBJ2-1, with TRBD2 matching over 7 bases. This CDR3 has 12 amino acids. Germline assignment: CDR1 WSHSY and CDR2 SAAADI. J gave up 9 bases and V 10 bases, and 9 bases lay outside the gene matches. The CDR3 reads CATLGGSFEQFF. Written as DNA, the CDR3 is TGCGCCACTCTCGGCGGGAGTTTTGAGCAGTTCTTC.

This clonotype has ten or more counts. The chain links TRBV20-1 to TRBJ2-1; the D is unclear. The germline gives CDR1 DFQATT, CDR2 SNEGSKA (reference sequence). V lost 4 bases and J 0 bases, leaving 10 bases between the germline ends. The CDR3 consists of 14 residues. The CDR3 DNA reads TGCAGTGCTATTGTCTACGGCTCCTACAATGAGCAGTTCTTC. It is translated as CSAIVYGSYNEQFF.

This clonotype was detected only a few times. CDR3 nucleotide sequence: TGCGCCAGCAGCTTTACAGGGTTCGGGGCCAACGTCCTGACTTTC. This gives the protein CASSFTGFGANVLTF. The J gene is TRBJ2-6, the V gene TRBV5-1, with a possible D match to TRBD1 (6 bases). CDR3 length equals 15 residues. The germline V gene has CDR1 SGHRS and CDR2 YFSETQ. V lost 2 bases and J lost 4, with 10 bases in between.

The chain joins TRBV29-1 to TRBJ1-1, with unresolved D. Germline CDR1 is SQVTM and CDR2 is ANQGSEA. Trimming took 3 bases from V and 4 from J, leaving 18 bases between them. The CDR3 has 15 residues. CDR3 protein: CSVEGVPYRPTEAFF. CDR3 in DNA: TGCAGCGTTGAGGGCGTTCCCTACCGCCCCACTGAAGCTTTCTTT.

This clonotype was detected many times. The J gene is TRBJ2-1, the V gene TRBV7-2; D uncertain. The germline V gene encodes CDR1 SGHTA and CDR2 FQGNSA. The CDR3 has 12 residues. Trimming removed 3 bases from V and 10 bases from J, with 10 bases in between. DNA of the CDR3: TGTGCCAGCAGCTTTGGTCGCGTCGAGCAGTTCTTC. Residues: CASSFGRVEQFF.

As for this clonotype: One base away lies a much larger clone, so this may be a sequencing read error. The chain uses TRBV12-3 or TRBV12-4 and TRBJ2-2, with D unclear. Trimming shortened V by 5 bases and J by 4 bases, and 14 bases separated the two germline ends. The CDR3 totals 15 residues. The CDR3 here is CASSPQVVSTGELFF. The CDR3, as DNA: TGTGCCAGCAGTCCCCAGGTTGTGAGCACCGGGGAGCTGTTTTTT.

The chain uses TRBV29-1 and TRBJ1-1; 7 bases are a match to TRBD1. The V gene's germline CDR1 is SQVTM and CDR2 ANQGSEA. The CDR3 has 12 residues. Germline trimming cut 5 bases from V and 8 bases from J; bases unmatched to any gene: 8. CDR3 in DNA: TGCAGCGTTCAGGAGGGGGCACAAGAAGCTTTCTTT. As protein: CSVQEGAQEAFF.

Many counts were recorded for this clonotype. V usage is TRBV12-3 or TRBV12-4 and J usage is TRBJ1-1; 8 bases fit TRBD1. Trimming cost V 9 bases and J 4 bases; bases outside gene matches: 16. The CDR3 runs to 16 residues. Here the CDR3 DNA reads TGTGCCAGTACTGGAAGAACCACAGGGGGAAGCACTGAAGCTTTCTTT. This translates into CASTGRTTGGSTEAFF.

About this clonotype itself: A read error may produce the germline difference seen at one junction end. As DNA, the CDR3 is TGTGCCACCATCAGAAGGGGGCTAAGTTCCGGGGAGCTGTTTTTT. It encodes CATIRRGLSSGELFF. The V gene is TRBV15, the J gene TRBJ2-2; 7 bases map to TRBD1. Germline V gene data show CDR1 as LNHNV and CDR2 as YYDKDF (reference sequence). The CDR3 sequence is 15 residues long.

This clonotype came up a few times. The chain carries TRBV10-3 and TRBJ1-1; TRBD1 aligns across 12 bases. The CDR3 extends over 14 amino acids. The germline gives CDR1 ENHRY, CDR2 SYGVKD. V lost 6 bases, J lost 6 bases, and 5 bases stayed unmatched. The DNA of the CDR3 is TGTGCCATCAGACCGGGACAGGGGGCATCTGAAGCTTTCTTT. Protein sequence: CAIRPGQGASEAFF.

Ten or more counts support this clonotype. The chain links TRBV28 to TRBJ2-3, with D possibly TRBD2 on 6 matching bases. The germline gives CDR1 MDHEN, CDR2 SYDVKM. V was cut by 3 bases and J by 3 bases, with 16 bases left in between. The CDR3 spans 16 residues. CDR3 sequence (DNA): TGTGCCAGCAGTTTTTGGAGGGAACCCACGACAGATACGCAGTATTTT. Amino acids: CASSFWREPTTDTQYF.

This clonotype has a handful of counts. The CDR3 DNA follows: TGTGCCACCAGTGAACGGGACTCCCAATCGTATTTT. Encoded protein: CATSERDSQSYF. The gene calls are TRBV24-1 and TRBJ2-3; TRBD2 is a possible D gene (6 bases). V was pared by 4 bases and J by 14 bases, with 15 bases between. This CDR3 is 12 amino acids long. The germline gives CDR1 KGHDR, CDR2 SFDVKD.

This clonotype has just a few counts. This sequence joins TRBV15 and TRBJ1-2; 7 bases are a match to TRBD1. The CDR3 totals 14 residues. Trimming took 7 bases from V and 3 from J; bases not matched to a gene: 8. Germline V gives CDR1 LNHNV, CDR2 YYDKDF (reference sequence). CDR3 nucleotides: TGTGCCACCAAAGGGGGCAATTTTGACTATGGCTACACCTTC. This sequence encodes CATKGGNFDYGYTF. The complete variable domain, with remaining parts taken from reference TRBV15 and TRBJ1-2, reads DAMVIQNPRYQVTQFGKPVTLSCSQTLNHNVMYWYQQKSSQAPKLLFHYYDKDFNNEADTPDNFQSRRPNTSFCFLDIRSPGLGDTAMYLCATKGGNFDYGYTFGSGTRLTVV.

This clonotype was recorded at least ten times. The gene calls are TRBV5-1 and TRBJ1-2; tentative D call: TRBD1 (5 bases). Trimming took 4 bases from V and 2 from J, leaving 15 bases between them. The germline CDR1 and CDR2 sequences are SGHRS and YFSETQ. The CDR3 loop spans 15 amino acids. CDR3 protein: CASSKEDPGNYGYTF. CDR3 nucleotide sequence: TGCGCCAGCAGCAAAGAAGACCCAGGGAACTATGGCTACACCTTC.

This clonotype was seen at least ten times. This chain links TRBV29-1 with TRBJ2-7; D possibly matches TRBD1 or TRBD2 (5 bases each). The CDR3 extends over 12 amino acids. V lost 7 bases and J lost 3, with 13 bases in between. Germline V gene data show CDR1 as SQVTM and CDR2 as ANQGSEA. The CDR3 nucleotides read TGCAGCGCCGGGGACCGTCTCTACGAGCAGTACTTC. Translating gives CSAGDRLYEQYF.

The table lists this clonotype with a few counts. The chain employs TRBV10-3 and TRBJ2-5, with TRBD2 identical over 9 bases. The CDR3 length is 13 residues. Germline V gene lookup returns CDR1 ENHRY and CDR2 SYGVKD. V shed 6 bases and J 5 bases; nucleotides not matched to a gene: 4. As DNA, the CDR3 is TGTGCCATCAGCGGGACTAGCACGGAGACCCAGTACTTC. This gives the protein CAISGTSTETQYF.

Of note for this clonotype: This may be a read error, as it is one base from a much larger clone. The chain's CDR3 is CATSRSTTGLGELFF. The CDR3 nucleotides read TGTGCCACCAGCAGATCTACGACAGGTCTCGGGGAGCTGTTTTTT. J is TRBJ2-2 and V is TRBV15, with a tentative D call TRBD1 (6 bases). This CDR3 comprises 15 residues. V dropped 2 bases and J dropped 7 bases, with 14 bases sitting between them. Germline lookup yields CDR1 LNHNV and CDR2 YYDKDF (reference sequence).